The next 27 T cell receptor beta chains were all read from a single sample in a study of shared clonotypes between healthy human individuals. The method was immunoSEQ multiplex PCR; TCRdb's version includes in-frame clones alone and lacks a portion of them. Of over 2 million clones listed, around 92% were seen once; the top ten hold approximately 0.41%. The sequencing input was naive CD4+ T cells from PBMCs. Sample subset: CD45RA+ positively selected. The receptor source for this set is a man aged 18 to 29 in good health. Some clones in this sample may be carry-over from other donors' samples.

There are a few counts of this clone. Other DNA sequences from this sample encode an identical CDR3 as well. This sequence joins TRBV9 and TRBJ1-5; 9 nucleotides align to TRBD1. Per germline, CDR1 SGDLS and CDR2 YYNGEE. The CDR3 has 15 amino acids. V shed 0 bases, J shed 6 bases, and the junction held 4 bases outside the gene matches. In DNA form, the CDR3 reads TGTGCCAGCAGCGTAGGGGGACAGGGAGGTCAGCCCCAGCATTTT. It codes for CASSVGGQGGQPQHF.

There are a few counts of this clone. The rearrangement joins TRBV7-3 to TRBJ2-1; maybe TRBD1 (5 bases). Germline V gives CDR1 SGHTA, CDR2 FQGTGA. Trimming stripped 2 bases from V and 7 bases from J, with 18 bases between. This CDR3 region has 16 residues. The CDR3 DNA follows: TGTGCCAGCAGCTTACAGGGCCCGGGTAGGGCTAATGAGCAGTTCTTC. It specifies CASSLQGPGRANEQFF.

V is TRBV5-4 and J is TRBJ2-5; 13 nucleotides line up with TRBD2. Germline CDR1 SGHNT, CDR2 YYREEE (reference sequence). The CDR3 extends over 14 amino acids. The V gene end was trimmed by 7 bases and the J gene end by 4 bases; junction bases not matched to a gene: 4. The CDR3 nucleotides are TGTGCCAGCGGGGGACTAGCGGGACCAGAGACCCAGTACTTC. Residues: CASGGLAGPETQYF.

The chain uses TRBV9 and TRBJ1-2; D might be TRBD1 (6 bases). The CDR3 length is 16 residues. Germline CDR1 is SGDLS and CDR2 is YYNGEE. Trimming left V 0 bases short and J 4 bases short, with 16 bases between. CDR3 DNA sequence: TGTGCCAGCAGCGTAGGGGCAGGGGTCGGAGGCTATGGCTACACCTTC. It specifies CASSVGAGVGGYGYTF.

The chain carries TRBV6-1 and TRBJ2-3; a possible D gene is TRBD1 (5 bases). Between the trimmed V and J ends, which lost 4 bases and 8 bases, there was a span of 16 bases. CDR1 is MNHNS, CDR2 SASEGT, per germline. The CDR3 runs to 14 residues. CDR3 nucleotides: TGTGCCAGCAGTGCCCCGCAGGGTTTCGGTACGCAGTATTTT. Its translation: CASSAPQGFGTQYF.

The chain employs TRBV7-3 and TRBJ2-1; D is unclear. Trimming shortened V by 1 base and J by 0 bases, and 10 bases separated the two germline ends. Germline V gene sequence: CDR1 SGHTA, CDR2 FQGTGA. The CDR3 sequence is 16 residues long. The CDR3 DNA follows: TGTGCCAGCAGCTTAAAGGTTCCGAGCTCCTACAATGAGCAGTTCTTC. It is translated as CASSLKVPSSYNEQFF.

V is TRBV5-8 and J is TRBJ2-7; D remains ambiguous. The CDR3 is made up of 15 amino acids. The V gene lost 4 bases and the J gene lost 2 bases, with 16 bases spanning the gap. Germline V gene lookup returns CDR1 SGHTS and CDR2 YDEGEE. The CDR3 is CASSRTDPGPYEQYF. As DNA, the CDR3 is TGTGCCAGCAGCCGAACGGACCCCGGCCCCTACGAGCAGTACTTC.

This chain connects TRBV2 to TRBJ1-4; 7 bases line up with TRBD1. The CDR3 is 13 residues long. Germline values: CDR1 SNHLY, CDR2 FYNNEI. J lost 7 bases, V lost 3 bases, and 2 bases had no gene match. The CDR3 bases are TGTGCCAGCAGTGATAGGGACAGTGAAAAACTGTTTTTT. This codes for CASSDRDSEKLFF.

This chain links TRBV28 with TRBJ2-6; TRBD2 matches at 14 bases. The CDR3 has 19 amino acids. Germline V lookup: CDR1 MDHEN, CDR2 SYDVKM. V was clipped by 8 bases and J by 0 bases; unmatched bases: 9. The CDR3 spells CASRTSGRTFLSGANVLTF. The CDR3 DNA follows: TGTGCCAGCCGGACTAGCGGGAGGACTTTTCTCTCTGGGGCCAACGTCCTGACTTTC.

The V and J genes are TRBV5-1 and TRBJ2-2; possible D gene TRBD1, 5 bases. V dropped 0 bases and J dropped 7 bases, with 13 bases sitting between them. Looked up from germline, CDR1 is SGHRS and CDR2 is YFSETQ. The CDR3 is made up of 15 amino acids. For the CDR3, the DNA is TGCGCCAGCAGCTTGGTGGGGCTGGGGAACGGGGAGCTGTTTTTT. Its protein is CASSLVGLGNGELFF.

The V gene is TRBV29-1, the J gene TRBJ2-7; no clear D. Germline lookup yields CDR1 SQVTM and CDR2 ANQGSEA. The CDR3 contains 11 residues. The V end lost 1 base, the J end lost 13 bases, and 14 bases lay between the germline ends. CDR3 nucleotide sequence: TGCAGCGTTGAAGTAGGTCAGCTAAGATACTTC. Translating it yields CSVEVGQLRYF.

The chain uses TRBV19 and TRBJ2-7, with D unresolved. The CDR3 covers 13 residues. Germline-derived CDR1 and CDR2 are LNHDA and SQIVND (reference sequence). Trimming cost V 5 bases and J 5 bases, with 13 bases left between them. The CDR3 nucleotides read TGTGCCAGTAGTCGGACGACCCCCGACGAGCAGTACTTC. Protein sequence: CASSRTTPDEQYF.

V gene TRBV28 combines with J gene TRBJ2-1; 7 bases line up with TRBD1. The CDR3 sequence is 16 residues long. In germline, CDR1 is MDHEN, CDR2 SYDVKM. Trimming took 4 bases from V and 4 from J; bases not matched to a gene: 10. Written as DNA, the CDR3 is TGTGCCAGCAGTTCAACCGCGACAGGGCAGTACAATGAGCAGTTCTTC. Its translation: CASSSTATGQYNEQFF.

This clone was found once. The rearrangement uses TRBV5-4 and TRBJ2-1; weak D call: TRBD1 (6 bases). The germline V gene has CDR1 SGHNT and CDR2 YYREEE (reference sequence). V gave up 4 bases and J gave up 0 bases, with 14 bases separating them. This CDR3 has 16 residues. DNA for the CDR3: TGTGCCAGCAGCAAATTGGACAGCAGCTCCTACAATGAGCAGTTCTTC. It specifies CASSKLDSSSYNEQFF.

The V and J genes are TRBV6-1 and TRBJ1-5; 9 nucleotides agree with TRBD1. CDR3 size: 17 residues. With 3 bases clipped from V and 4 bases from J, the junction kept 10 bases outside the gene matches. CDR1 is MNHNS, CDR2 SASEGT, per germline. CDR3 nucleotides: TGTGCCAGCAGTGACCCGGGGACAGGGTCTCGAAATCAGCCCCAGCATTTT. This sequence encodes CASSDPGTGSRNQPQHF.

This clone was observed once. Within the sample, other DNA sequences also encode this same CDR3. As DNA, the CDR3 is TGTGCCAGTAGTATAGGTGGTCGCAATCAGCCCCAGCATTTT. It is translated as CASSIGGRNQPQHF. The gene calls are TRBV19 and TRBJ1-5; D ambiguous. Deletions cut 1 base from V and 2 bases from J, with 6 bases between. The CDR3 totals 14 residues. CDR1 LNHDA and CDR2 SQIVND come from the germline V gene (reference sequence).

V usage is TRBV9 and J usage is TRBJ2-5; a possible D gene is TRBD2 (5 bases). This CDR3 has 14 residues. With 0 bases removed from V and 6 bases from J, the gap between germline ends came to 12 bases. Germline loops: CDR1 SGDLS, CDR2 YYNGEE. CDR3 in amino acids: CASSVGTSPQTQYF. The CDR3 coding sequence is TGTGCCAGCAGCGTAGGCACTAGTCCCCAGACCCAGTACTTC.

CDR3 DNA: TGTGCCAGCAGTCCACCCCAAGAGACCCAGTACTTC. Protein sequence: CASSPPQETQYF. This chain uses TRBV27 with TRBJ2-5; D gene uncertain. Trimming left V 5 bases short and J 1 base short, with 5 bases between. Germline V CDR1 and CDR2: MNHEY, SMNVEV (reference sequence). The CDR3 length is 12 residues.

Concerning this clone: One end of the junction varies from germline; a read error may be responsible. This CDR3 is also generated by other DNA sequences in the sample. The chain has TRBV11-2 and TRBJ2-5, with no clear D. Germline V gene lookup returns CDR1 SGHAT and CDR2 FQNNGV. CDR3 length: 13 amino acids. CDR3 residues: CASSLGLKETQYF. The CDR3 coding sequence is TGTGCCAGCAGTTTAGGGTTGAAGGAGACCCAGTACTTC.

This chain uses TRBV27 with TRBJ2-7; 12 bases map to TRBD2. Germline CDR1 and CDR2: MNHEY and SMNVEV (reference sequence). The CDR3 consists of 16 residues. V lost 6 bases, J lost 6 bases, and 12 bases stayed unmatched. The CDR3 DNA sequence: TGTGCCAGCAGACACGACCTAGCGGGAGGGCCAGTCGAGCAGTACTTC. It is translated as CASRHDLAGGPVEQYF.

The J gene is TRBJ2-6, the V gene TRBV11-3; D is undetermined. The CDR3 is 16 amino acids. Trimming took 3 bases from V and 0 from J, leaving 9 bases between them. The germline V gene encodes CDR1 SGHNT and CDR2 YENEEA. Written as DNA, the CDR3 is TGTGCCAGCAGCTTCCGAACCCGCTCTGGGGCCAACGTCCTGACTTTC. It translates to CASSFRTRSGANVLTF.

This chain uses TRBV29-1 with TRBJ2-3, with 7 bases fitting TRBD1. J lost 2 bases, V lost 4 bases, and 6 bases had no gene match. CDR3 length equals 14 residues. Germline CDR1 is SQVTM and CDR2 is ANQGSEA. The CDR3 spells CSVGVKGATDTQYF. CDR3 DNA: TGCAGCGTTGGGGTGAAGGGGGCCACAGATACGCAGTATTTT.

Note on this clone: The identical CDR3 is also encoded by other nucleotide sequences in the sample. The CDR3: CASSLRTASGNTIYF. In DNA form, the CDR3 reads TGTGCCAGCAGCTTACGGACAGCCTCTGGAAACACCATATATTTT. V is TRBV7-2 and J is TRBJ1-3; D possibly corresponds to TRBD1 (6 bases). V dropped 2 bases and J dropped 0 bases, with 8 bases sitting between them. The CDR3 contains 15 residues. The germline V gene encodes CDR1 SGHTA and CDR2 FQGNSA. The full variable domain, rest sourced from reference TRBV7-2 and TRBJ1-3, is GAGVSQSPSNKVTEKGKDVELRCDPISGHTALYWYRQSLGQGLEFLIYFQGNSAPDKSGLPSDRFSAERTGGSVSTLTIQRTQQEDSAVYLCASSLRTASGNTIYFGEGSWLTVV.

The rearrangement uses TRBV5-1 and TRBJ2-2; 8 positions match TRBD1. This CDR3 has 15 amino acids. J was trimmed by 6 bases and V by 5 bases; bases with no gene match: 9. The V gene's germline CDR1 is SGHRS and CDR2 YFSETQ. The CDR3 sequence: CASRSGQGGAGELFF. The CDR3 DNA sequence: TGCGCCAGCAGGAGTGGACAGGGTGGGGCCGGGGAGCTGTTTTTT.

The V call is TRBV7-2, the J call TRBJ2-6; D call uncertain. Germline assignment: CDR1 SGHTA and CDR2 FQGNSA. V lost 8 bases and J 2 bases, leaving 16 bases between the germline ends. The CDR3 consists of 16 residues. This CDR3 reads CASLKIRGPGANVLTF. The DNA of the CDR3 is TGTGCCAGCCTAAAGATCCGAGGACCTGGGGCCAACGTCCTGACTTTC.

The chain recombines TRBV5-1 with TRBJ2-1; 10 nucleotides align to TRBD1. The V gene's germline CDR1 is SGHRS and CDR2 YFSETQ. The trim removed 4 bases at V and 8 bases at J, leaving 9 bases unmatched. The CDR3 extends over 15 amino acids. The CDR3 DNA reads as TGCGCCAGCAGCCGGACTGGGACAGGGGTCGATGAGCAGTTCTTC. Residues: CASSRTGTGVDEQFF.

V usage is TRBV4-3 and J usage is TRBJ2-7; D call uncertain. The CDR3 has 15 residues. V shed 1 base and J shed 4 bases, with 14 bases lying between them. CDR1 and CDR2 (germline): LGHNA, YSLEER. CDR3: CASSQGRVVRYEQYF. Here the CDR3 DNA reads TGCGCCAGCAGCCAAGGTCGCGTAGTCAGGTACGAGCAGTACTTC.